The present T cell receptor (beta chain) was sequenced within a study of early T cells in non-severe SARS-CoV-2 infection. TCRdb processed the 5' RACE reads anew with MiXCR; each CDR3 protein has one entry. This table has roughly 65,000 distinct CDR3 sequences, 11% appearing once. The sequenced sample was whole blood. This TCR derives from an adult who was a healthcare worker with PCR-confirmed SARS-CoV-2 infection or an uninfected control (not recorded which).

The CDR3, as DNA: TGTGCCAGCAGCCCCTTCTACCGGCGGCTCCACACCGGGGAGCTGTTTTTT. Its translation: CASSPFYRRLHTGELFF. This chain joins TRBV7-2 and TRBJ2-2; the D is unclear. Germline V gene data show CDR1 as SGHTA and CDR2 as FQGNSA. V was shortened by 5 bases and J by 3 bases, with 19 bases between the two germline ends. The CDR3 is 17 amino acids.